The text below deals with one TCR beta chain. The age range of participants was about 18 to 95 years, with residence in roughly 25 US areas. Those designated as exposed participants met a COVID-19 case within 2 weeks before study entry. Sequencing was performed with immunoSEQ multiplex PCR; in TCRdb, only in-frame clones are kept and a portion is missing. The profile shows about 160,000 clones, roughly 87% of them singletons. This specimen belongs to a study of blood T cell repertoires in COVID-19. Turning to the study itself: The United States, Italy and Spain were the sources of the acute and convalescent COVID-19 samples.

V gave up 1 base and J gave up 4 bases; unmatched junction bases: 5. The CDR3 is 15 amino acids. From germline, CDR1 is MGHRA and CDR2 YSYEKL. The sample taken for sequencing was PBMCs or T cells enriched from blood (not recorded which). The chain has TRBV4-1 and TRBJ2-5, with TRBD2 matching 8 bases. The sequence was obtained from a woman aged 40 to 49 who had been exposed to COVID-19. The CDR3 loop reads CASSQGGRGGETQYF. In DNA, the CDR3 is TGCGCCAGCAGCCAAGGAGGCCGGGGGGGAGAGACCCAGTACTTC.